This TCR beta chain emerged from a study of human T cells and chemical hapten exposure (dated by TCRdb to the early 2020s). Notes on the research overall: For sensitization, 2% DPC in acetone was applied to a 2 cm by 2 cm area of upper inner arm skin. The mostly female patient cohort included alopecia areata with under or over 50% scalp involvement, alopecia totalis and alopecia universalis. This study followed changes in the peripheral blood TCR repertoire in vivo during primary and secondary sensitization of alopecia patients to the hapten diphenylcyclopropenone (DPC). For TCR sequencing, blood came from some 31 alopecia patients at anywhere from one to four time points (pre-sensitization, 2, 6 and 24 weeks). Blood samples were taken from patients before sensitization (week 0) and at 2, 6 and about 24 weeks after DPC sensitization. Throughout the study period of roughly 24 weeks, patients also received therapeutic DPC doses to the scalp every week. Patch testing on the upper back used Finn chambers containing 0.01% DPC, with scoring done after 6 days according to International Contact Dermatitis Research Group standards. Libraries were combined into a pool for sequencing, and differences in TCR yield between samples came mainly from small differences in library volumes within the pool. What the work shows at the level of the full study, not this receptor alone: The number of TCRs above 1 in 1000 frequency did not change with DPC sensitization; there was no evidence of global repertoire structure alterations. Patch test score was positively correlated with the number of PT1 expanded TCRs, with significance at thresholds 8, 16 and 32 but not at 4. All patients had alopecia, a presumed autoimmune disease, so their immune response might differ from that of healthy individuals. Expanded TCRs formed significantly more large CDR3 similarity clusters than pre-sensitization or healthy control sets, consistent with antigen-driven responses. Repeated subsampling changed both the strength of the expansion versus patch-test correlation and the threshold at which that correlation became significant.

The label giving this sample's time point can be read as: pre-sensitization, week 0. The treatment or condition label on this specimen signifies: therapeutic diphenylcyclopropenone sensitization with weekly scalp DPC. At every patch-test visit, the blood draw took place before the patch test was put on. Patients were considered eligible if aged 18 to 70, diagnosed with alopecia and deemed suitable for DPC therapy, and patients were excluded if pregnant. Total RNA was extracted from unfractionated whole blood that had been collected in Tempus Blood RNA tubes. Library preparation employed RACE. Sequencing relied on a NextSeq 500. During library preparation, unique molecular identifiers were attached to individual cDNA molecules so that TCRs could be counted quantitatively and reproducibly. Both TCR alpha and TCR beta chains were sequenced from each blood RNA sample. In the paper's pipeline: A median of about 89,000 TCRs per sample was observed, with a range of about 20,000 to 750,000. The Decombinator software suite was used to annotate V, J and CDR3 in the TCR reads. For the PS versus PT1 abundance plots, all samples were subsampled to the same number of TCRs (28,000). Expanded TCRs were defined as absent before sensitization and observed at least eight times at the 2-week time point. The public reads were run again by TCRdb, first through fastp at Q25 and then through MiXCR, and only productive beta chains were kept. Identical CDR3 proteins give one entry, which carries the most common genes and DNA. The V and J calls and clone size are TCRdb's, not the authors'. Across this sample there are roughly 380,000 distinct CDR3 sequences, with 4.5% to 6% seen only once. The top ten hold about 2.5% of the sample.

Of note for this clonotype: The antigen it binds to is not known. Base quality data are lacking; no much larger clone is found one base away.

V gives up 0 bases and J gives up 0 bases, and the segment between their germline ends measures 8 bases. From the germline V gene, CDR1 is KGHSH and CDR2 is LQKENI. Spanning cysteine to phenylalanine, the CDR3 consists of 16 amino acids. The CDR3 DNA has 48 bases and is translated from base 1. The clonotype comes from a woman aged 45 to 65 with alopecia areata. Some clones in this sample may be carry-over from other donors' samples. This sample comprised whole blood, obtained in connection with sensitization to the hapten diphenylcyclopropenone (DPC). The chain couples TRBV18 to TRBJ1-4, with the D gene uncertain. CDR3 sequence: CASSPPNSPTNEKLFF. The DNA is as follows: TGTGCCAGCTCACCACCGAACTCTCCAACTAATGAAAAACTGTTTTTT.